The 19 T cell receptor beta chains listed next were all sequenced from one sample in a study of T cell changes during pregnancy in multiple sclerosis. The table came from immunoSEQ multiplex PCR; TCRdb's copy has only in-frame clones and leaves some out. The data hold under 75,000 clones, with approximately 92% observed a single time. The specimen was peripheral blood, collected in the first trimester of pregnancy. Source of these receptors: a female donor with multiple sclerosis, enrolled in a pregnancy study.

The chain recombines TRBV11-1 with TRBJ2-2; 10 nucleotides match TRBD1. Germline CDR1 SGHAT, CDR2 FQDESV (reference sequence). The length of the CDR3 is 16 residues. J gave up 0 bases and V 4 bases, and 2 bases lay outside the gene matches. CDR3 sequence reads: CASSSGQGTNTGELFF. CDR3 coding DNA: TGTGCCAGCAGCTCGGGACAGGGGACGAACACCGGGGAGCTGTTTTTT.

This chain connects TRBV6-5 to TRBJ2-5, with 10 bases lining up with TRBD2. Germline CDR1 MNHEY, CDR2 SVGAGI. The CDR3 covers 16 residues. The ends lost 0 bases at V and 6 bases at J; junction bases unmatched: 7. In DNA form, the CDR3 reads TGTGCCAGCAGTTACTCGCGGCTAGCGGGGGAGAAGACCCAGTACTTC. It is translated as CASSYSRLAGEKTQYF.

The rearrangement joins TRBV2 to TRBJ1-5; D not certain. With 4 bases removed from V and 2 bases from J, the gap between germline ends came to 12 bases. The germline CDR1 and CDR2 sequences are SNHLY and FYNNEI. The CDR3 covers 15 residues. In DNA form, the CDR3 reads TGTGCCAGCAGTGTAGGGAGGGATGGCAATCAGCCCCAGCATTTT. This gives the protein CASSVGRDGNQPQHF.

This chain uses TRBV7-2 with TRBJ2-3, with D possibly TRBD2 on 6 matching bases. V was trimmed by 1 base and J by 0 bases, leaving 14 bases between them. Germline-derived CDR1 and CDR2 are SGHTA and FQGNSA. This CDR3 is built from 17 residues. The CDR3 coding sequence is TGTGCCAGCAGCTTAGTCCTCGGCGGGACGAGCACAGATACGCAGTATTTT. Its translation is CASSLVLGGTSTDTQYF.

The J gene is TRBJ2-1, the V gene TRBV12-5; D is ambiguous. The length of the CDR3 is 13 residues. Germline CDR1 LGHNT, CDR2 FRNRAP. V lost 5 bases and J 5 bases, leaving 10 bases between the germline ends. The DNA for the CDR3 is TGTGCTAGTGGTCGCGGATTAGACAATGAGCAGTTCTTC. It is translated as CASGRGLDNEQFF.

CDR3 nucleotides: TGTGCCAGTAGTATAGTGGGGACTAGCGGCACAGATACGCAGTATTTT. Translated: CASSIVGTSGTDTQYF. This chain uses TRBV19 with TRBJ2-3; TRBD2 aligns across 10 bases. V lost 1 base and J lost 1; bases outside the gene matches: 2. The CDR3 spans 16 residues. Germline CDR1 is LNHDA and CDR2 is SQIVND (reference sequence).

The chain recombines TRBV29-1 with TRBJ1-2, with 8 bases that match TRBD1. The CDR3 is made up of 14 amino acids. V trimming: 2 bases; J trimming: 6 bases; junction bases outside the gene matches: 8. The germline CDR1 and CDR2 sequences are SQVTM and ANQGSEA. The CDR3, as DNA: TGCAGCGTTGAAACCCGGACAGGGTTCGATGGCTACACCTTC. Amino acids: CSVETRTGFDGYTF.

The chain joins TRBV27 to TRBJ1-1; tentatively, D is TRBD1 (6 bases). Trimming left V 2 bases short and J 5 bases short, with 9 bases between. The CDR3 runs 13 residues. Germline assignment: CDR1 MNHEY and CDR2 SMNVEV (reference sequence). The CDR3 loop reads CASSLAQGTEAFF. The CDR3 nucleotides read TGTGCCAGCAGTTTAGCACAGGGTACTGAAGCTTTCTTT.

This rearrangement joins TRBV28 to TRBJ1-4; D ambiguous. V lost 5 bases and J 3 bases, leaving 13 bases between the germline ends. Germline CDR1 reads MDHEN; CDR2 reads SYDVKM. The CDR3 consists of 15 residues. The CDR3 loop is CASSARSPSNEKLFF. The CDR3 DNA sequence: TGTGCCAGCAGTGCAAGGAGCCCTTCTAATGAAAAACTGTTTTTT.

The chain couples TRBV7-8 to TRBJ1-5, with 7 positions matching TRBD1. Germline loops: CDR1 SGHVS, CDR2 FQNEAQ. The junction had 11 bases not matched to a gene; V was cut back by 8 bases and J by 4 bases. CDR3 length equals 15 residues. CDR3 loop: CASLTDRDRNQPQHF. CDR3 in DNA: TGTGCCAGCCTTACCGACAGGGATCGGAATCAGCCCCAGCATTTT.

The CDR3 region has the DNA TGCGCCAGCAGCCCCGGGACTAGCGGGATCAATGAGCGGCAGTTCTTC. Translating gives CASSPGTSGINERQFF. The chain couples TRBV5-1 to TRBJ2-1, with 13 bases identical to TRBD2. Germline CDR1 SGHRS, CDR2 YFSETQ. The CDR3 is 16 residues long. V trimming: 4 bases; J trimming: 12 bases; junction bases outside the gene matches: 13. Variable domain in full (rest from reference TRBV5-1 and TRBJ2-1): KAGVTQTPRYLIKTRGQQVTLSCSPISGHRSVSWYQQTPGQGLQFLFEYFSETQRNKGNFPGRFSGRQFSNSRSEMNVSTLELGDSALYLCASSPGTSGINERQFFGPGTRLTVL.

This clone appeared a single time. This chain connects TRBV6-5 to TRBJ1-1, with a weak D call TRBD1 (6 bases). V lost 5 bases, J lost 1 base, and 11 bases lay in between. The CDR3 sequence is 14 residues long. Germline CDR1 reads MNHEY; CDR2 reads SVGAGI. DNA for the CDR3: TGTGCCAGCAGTCGCGACAGGACGAACACTGAAGCTTTCTTT. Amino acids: CASSRDRTNTEAFF.

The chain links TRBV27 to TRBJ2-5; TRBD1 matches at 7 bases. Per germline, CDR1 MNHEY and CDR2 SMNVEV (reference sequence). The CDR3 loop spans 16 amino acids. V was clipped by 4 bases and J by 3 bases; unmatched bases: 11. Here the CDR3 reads CASSSSYGTAKETQYF. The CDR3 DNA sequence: TGTGCCAGCAGTTCGAGCTACGGGACAGCTAAAGAGACCCAGTACTTC.

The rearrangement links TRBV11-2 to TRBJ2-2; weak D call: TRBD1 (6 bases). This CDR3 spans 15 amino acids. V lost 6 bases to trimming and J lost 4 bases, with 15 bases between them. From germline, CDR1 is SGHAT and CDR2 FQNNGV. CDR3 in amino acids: CASSTGTNPTGELFF. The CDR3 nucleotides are TGTGCCAGCAGTACCGGGACAAATCCCACCGGGGAGCTGTTTTTT.

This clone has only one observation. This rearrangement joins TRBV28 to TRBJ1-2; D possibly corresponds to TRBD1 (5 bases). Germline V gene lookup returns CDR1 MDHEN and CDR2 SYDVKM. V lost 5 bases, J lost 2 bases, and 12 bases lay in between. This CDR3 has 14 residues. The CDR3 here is CASSRTPENYGYTF. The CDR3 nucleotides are TGTGCCAGCAGTCGGACACCGGAAAACTATGGCTACACCTTC.

CDR3: CASRSTGFEQFF. Written as DNA, the CDR3 is TGCGCCAGCAGGTCGACAGGGTTTGAGCAGTTCTTC. The V and J genes are TRBV4-1 and TRBJ2-1; 7 nucleotides line up with TRBD1. J lost 9 bases, V lost 6 bases, and 5 bases had no gene match. This CDR3 spans 12 amino acids. Germline-derived CDR1 and CDR2 are MGHRA and YSYEKL.

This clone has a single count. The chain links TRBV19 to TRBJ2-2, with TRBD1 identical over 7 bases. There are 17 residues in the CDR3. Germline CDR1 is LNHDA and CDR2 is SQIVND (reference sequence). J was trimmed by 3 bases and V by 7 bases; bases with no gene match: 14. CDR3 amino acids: CASTHKLGGADTGELFF. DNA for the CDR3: TGTGCCAGTACCCATAAGCTAGGGGGCGCCGACACCGGGGAGCTGTTTTTT.

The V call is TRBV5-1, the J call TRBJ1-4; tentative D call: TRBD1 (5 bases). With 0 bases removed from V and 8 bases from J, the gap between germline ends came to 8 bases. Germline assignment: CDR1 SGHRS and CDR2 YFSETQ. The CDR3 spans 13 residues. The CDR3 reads CASSLGSGEKLFF. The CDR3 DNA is TGCGCCAGCAGCTTGGGGTCAGGGGAAAAACTGTTTTTT.

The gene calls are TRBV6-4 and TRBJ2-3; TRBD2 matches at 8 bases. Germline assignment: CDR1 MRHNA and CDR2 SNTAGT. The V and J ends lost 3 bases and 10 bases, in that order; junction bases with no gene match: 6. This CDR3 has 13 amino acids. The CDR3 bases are TGTGCCAGCAGTGAGACCGGGACTAGGGCGCAGTATTTT. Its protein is CASSETGTRAQYF.